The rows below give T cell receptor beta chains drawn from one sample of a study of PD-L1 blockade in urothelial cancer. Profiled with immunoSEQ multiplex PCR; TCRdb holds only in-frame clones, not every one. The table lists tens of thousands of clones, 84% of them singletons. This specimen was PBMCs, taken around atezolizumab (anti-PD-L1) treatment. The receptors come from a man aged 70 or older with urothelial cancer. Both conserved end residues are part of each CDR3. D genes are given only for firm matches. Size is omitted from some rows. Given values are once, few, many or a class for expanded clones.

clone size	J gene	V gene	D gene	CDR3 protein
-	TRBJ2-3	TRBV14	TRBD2	CASSLNIRGDSDTQYF
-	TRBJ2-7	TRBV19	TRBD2	CASSIALREGRYEQYF
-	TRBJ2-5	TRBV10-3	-	CAISESQGETQYF
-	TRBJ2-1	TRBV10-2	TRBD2	CASSDSGLAGGPIARAGQFF
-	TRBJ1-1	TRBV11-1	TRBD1	CASSLGTGRRLNTEAFF
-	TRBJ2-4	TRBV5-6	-	CASSFWGGQAKNIQYF
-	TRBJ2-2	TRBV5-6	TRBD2	CASSPPGLAGVDGELFF
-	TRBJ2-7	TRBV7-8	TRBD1	CASSPWTGGETYF
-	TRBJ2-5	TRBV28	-	CASSFAIKETQYF
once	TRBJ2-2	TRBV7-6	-	CASSPPGTGELFF
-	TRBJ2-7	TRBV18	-	CASSPQTYEQYF
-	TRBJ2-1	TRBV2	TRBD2	CASKKAGTINEQFF
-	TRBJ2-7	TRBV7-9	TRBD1	CASSLQGARVYEQYF
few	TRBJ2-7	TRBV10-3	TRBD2	CATYSGRAAYEQYF
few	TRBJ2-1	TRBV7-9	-	CASSSWTADEQFF
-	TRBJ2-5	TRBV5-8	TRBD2	CASSLGSLAGVETQYF
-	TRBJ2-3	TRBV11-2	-	CASSARLVPLDTQYF